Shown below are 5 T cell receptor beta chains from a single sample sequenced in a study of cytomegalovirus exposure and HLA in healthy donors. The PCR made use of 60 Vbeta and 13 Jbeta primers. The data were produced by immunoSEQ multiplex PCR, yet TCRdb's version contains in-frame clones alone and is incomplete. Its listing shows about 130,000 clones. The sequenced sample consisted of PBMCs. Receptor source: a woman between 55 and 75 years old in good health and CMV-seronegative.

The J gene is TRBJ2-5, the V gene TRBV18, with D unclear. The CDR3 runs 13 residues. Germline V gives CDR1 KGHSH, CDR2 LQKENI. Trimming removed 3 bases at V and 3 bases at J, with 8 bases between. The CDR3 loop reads CASSPTVEETQYF. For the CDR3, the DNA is TGTGCCAGCTCACCCACGGTGGAAGAGACCCAGTACTTC.

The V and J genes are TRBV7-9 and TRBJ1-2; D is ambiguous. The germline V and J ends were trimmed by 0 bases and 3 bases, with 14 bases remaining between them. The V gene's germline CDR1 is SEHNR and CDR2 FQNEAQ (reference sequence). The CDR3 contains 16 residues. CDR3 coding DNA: TGTGCCAGCAGCTTAGCGGGCTCGGCTGCATACTATGGCTACACCTTC. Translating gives CASSLAGSAAYYGYTF.

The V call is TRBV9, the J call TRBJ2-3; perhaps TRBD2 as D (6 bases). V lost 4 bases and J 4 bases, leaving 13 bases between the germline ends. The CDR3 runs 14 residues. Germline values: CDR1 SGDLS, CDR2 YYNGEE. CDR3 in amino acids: CASSPRLVSDTQYF. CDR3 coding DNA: TGTGCCAGCAGCCCCAGACTAGTATCAGATACGCAGTATTTT.

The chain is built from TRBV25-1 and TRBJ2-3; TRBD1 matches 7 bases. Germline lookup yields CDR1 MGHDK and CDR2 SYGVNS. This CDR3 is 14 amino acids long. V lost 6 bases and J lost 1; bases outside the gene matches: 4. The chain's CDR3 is CASRETGGTDTQYF. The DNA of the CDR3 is TGTGCCAGCAGAGAAACAGGGGGCACAGATACGCAGTATTTT.

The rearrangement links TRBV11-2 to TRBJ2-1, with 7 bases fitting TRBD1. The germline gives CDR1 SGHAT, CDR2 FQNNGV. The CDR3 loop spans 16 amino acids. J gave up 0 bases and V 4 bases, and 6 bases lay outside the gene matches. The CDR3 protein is CASSSYRGSSYNEQFF. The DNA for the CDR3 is TGTGCCAGCAGCTCCTACAGGGGAAGCTCCTACAATGAGCAGTTCTTC.